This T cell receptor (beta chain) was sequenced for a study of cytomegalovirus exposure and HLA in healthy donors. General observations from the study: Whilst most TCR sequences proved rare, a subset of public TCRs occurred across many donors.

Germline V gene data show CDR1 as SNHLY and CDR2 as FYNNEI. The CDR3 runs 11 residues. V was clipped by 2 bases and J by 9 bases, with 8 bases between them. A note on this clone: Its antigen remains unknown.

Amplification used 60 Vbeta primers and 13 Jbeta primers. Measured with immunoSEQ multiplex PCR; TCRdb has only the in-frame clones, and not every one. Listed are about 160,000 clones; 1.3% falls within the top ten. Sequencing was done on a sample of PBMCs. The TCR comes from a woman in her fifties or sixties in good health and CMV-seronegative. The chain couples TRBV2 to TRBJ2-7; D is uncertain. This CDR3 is CASSERQTQYF. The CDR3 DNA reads TGTGCCAGCAGTGAAAGACAAACGCAGTACTTC.